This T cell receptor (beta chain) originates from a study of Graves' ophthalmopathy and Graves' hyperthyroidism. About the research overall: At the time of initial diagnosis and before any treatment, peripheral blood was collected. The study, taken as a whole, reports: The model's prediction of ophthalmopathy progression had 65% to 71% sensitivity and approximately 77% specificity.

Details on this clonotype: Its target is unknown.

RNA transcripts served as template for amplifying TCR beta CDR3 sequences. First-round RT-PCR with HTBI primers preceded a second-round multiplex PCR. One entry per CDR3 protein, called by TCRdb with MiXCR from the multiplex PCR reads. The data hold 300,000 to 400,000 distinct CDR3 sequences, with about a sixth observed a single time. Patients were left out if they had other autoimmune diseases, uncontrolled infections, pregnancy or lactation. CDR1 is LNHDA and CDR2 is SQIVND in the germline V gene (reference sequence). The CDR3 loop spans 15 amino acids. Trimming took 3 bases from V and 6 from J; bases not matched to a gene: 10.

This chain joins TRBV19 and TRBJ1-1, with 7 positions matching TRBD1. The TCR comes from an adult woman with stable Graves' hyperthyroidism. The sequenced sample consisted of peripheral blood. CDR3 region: CASSILNRGVAEAFF. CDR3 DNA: TGTGCCAGTAGTATCCTAAACAGGGGAGTCGCTGAAGCTTTCTTT.